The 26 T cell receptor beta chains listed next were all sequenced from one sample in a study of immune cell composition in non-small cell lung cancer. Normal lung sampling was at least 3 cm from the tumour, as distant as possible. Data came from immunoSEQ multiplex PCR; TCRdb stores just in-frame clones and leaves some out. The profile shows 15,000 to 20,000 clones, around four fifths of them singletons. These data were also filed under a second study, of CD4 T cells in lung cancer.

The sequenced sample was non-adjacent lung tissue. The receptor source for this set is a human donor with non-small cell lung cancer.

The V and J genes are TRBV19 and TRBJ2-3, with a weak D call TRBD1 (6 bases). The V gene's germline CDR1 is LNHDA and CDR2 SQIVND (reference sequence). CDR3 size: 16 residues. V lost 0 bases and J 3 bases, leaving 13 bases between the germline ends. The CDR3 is CASSIDLNRATDTQYF. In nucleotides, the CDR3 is TGTGCCAGTAGTATAGATCTTAACAGGGCGACAGATACGCAGTATTTT.

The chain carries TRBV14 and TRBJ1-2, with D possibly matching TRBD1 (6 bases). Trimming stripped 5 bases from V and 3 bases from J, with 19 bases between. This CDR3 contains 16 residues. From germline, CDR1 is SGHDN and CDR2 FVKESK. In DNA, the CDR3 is TGTGCCAGCAGCATAACAGGGCTTTCCACAGACTATGGCTACACCTTC. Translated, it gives CASSITGLSTDYGYTF.

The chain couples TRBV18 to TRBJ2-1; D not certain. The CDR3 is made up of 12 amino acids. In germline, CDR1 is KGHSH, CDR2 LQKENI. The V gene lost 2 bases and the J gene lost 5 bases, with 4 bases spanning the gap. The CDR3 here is CASSPGNNEQFF. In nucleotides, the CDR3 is TGTGCCAGCTCACCAGGGAACAATGAGCAGTTCTTC. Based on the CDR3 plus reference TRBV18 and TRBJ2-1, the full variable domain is NAGVMQNPRHLVRRRGQEARLRCSPMKGHSHVYWYRQLPEEGLKFMVYLQKENIIDESGMPKERFSAEFPKEGPSILRIQQVVRGDSAAYFCASSPGNNEQFFGPGTRLTVL.

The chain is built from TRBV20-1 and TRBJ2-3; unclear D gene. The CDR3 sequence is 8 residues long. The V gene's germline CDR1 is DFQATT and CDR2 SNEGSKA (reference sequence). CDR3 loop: CGSDTQYF. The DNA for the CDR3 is TGCGGGTCGGATACGCAGTATTTT.

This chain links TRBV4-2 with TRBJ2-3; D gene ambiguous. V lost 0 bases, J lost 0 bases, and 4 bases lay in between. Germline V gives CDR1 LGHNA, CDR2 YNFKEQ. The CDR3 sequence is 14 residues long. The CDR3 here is CASSQESSTDTQYF. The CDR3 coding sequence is TGTGCCAGCAGCCAAGAAAGCAGCACAGATACGCAGTATTTT.

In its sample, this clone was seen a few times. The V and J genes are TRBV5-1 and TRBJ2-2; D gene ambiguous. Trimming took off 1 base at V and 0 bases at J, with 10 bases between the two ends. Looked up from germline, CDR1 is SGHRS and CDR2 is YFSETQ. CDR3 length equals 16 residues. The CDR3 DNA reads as TGCGCCAGCAGCTTGATAGGACGCCCGAACACCGGGGAGCTGTTTTTT. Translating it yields CASSLIGRPNTGELFF.

The CDR3 region has the DNA TGTGCCAGCAGTGAAAGGGGTCTGGCGGAAAAACTGTTTTTT. Its protein is CASSERGLAEKLFF. The chain employs TRBV2 and TRBJ1-4; maybe TRBD1 (5 bases). There are 14 residues in the CDR3. Per the germline V gene, CDR1 is SNHLY and CDR2 is FYNNEI. The V gene lost 2 bases and the J gene lost 8 bases, with 12 bases spanning the gap.

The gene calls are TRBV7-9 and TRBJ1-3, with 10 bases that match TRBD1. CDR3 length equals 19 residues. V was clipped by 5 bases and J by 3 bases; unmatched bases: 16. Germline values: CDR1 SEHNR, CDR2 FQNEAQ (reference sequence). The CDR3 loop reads CASSHTGTGAPRLGNTIYF. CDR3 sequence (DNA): TGTGCCAGCAGCCACACCGGGACAGGGGCCCCCCGTCTTGGAAACACCATATATTTT.

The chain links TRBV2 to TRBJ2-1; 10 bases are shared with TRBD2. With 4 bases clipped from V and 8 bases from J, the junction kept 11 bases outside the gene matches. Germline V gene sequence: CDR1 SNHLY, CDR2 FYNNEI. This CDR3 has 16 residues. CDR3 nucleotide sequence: TGTGCCAGCAGTGGGGGAGGGAGCGGGGGGGCCTATGAGCAGTTCTTC. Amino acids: CASSGGGSGGAYEQFF.

CDR3 DNA sequence: TGTGCCAGCTCATCCCTAGCGGGGGCGTACAATGAGCAGTTCTTC. Protein sequence: CASSSLAGAYNEQFF. The chain combines TRBV18 with TRBJ2-1; TRBD2 agrees at 10 bases. Germline loops: CDR1 KGHSH, CDR2 LQKENI. V shed 5 bases and J 4 bases; nucleotides not matched to a gene: 5. This CDR3 has 15 residues.

CDR3 in amino acids: CASSLGGAGRHSNEQYF. The CDR3 DNA sequence: TGTGCCAGCAGCTTAGGGGGTGCGGGGCGCCATTCAAACGAGCAGTACTTC. This rearrangement joins TRBV11-3 to TRBJ2-7, with D tentatively TRBD2 (6 bases). The V gene lost 1 base and the J gene lost 5 bases, with 21 bases spanning the gap. The CDR3 sequence is 17 residues long. Germline values: CDR1 SGHNT, CDR2 YENEEA.

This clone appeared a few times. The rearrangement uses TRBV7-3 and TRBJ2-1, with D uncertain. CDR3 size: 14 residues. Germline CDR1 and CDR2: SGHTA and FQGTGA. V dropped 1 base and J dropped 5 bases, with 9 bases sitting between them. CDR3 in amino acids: CASSLIRTDNEQFF. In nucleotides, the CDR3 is TGTGCCAGCAGCTTAATCCGGACCGACAATGAGCAGTTCTTC.

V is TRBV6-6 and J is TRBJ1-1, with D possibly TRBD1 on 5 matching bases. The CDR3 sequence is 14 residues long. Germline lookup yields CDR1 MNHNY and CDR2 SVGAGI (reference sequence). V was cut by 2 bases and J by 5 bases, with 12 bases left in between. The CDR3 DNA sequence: TGTGCCAGCAGTTACGGAAGAGGGGATACTGAAGCTTTCTTT. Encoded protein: CASSYGRGDTEAFF.

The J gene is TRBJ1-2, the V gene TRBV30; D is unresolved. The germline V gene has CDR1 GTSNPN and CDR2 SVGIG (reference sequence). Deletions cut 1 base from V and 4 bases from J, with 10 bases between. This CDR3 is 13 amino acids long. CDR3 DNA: TGTGCCTGGAGTGGATCACTAGTCTATGGCTACACCTTC. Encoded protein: CAWSGSLVYGYTF.

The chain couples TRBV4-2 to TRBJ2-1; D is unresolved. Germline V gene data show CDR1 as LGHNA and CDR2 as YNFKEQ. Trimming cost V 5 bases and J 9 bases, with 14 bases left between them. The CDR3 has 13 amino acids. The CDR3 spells CASSYRGGPEQFF. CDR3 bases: TGTGCCAGCAGCTACCGAGGTGGGCCTGAGCAGTTCTTC.

DNA for the CDR3: TGTGCCACCAGCACCTCCCCCACAGGGCGCACTGAAGCTTTCTTT. Translating gives CATSTSPTGRTEAFF. V usage is TRBV15 and J usage is TRBJ1-1; a possible D gene is TRBD1 (6 bases). Trimming cost V 4 bases and J 4 bases, with 16 bases left between them. The CDR3 loop spans 15 amino acids. CDR1 is LNHNV, CDR2 YYDKDF, per germline (reference sequence).

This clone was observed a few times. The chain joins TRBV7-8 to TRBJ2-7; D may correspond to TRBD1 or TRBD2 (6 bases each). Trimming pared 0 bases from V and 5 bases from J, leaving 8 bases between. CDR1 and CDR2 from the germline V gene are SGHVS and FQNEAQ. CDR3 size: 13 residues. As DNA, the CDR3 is TGTGCCAGCAGCTTAGCAGGGGGGAACGAGCAGTACTTC. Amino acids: CASSLAGGNEQYF.

The CDR3 sequence is CASSQDDGTDNEQFF. The CDR3 nucleotides read TGTGCCAGCAGCCAAGATGACGGGACAGACAATGAGCAGTTCTTC. J is TRBJ2-1 and V is TRBV4-2; TRBD1 agrees at 7 bases. V dropped 0 bases and J dropped 5; count of bases not matched to a gene: 4. The CDR3 has 15 amino acids. CDR1 and CDR2 (germline): LGHNA, YNFKEQ.

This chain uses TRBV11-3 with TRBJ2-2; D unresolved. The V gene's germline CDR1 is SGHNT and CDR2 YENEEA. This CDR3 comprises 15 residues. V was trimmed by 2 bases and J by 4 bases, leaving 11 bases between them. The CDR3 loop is CASSLHGTSTGELFF. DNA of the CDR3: TGTGCCAGCAGCTTACATGGAACATCCACCGGGGAGCTGTTTTTT.

In DNA, the CDR3 is TGTGCCAGTAGTATGAGCGGGCAAAGGAACTATGGCTACACCTTC. Translating it yields CASSMSGQRNYGYTF. The genes are TRBV19 and TRBJ1-2, with D unclear. The CDR3 has 15 amino acids. Germline V CDR1 and CDR2: LNHDA, SQIVND (reference sequence). V was clipped by 3 bases and J by 2 bases, with 13 bases between them. Full variable domain (rest looked up from reference TRBV19 and TRBJ1-2): DGGITQSPKYLFRKEGQNVTLSCEQNLNHDAMYWYRQDPGQGLRLIYYSQIVNDFQKGDIAEGYSVSREKKESFPLTVTSAQKNPTAFYLCASSMSGQRNYGYTFGSGTRLTVV.

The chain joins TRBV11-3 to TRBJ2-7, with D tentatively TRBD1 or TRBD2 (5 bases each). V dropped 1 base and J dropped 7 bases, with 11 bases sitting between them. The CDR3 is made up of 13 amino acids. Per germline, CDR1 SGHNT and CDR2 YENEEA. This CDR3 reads CASSLVGTGEQYF. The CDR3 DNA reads TGTGCCAGCAGCTTAGTGGGGACGGGGGAGCAGTACTTC.

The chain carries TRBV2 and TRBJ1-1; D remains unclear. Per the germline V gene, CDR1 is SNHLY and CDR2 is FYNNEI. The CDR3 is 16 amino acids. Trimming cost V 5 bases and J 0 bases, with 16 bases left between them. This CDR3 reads CASSRSPGTLNTEAFF. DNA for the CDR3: TGTGCCAGCAGTCGGTCCCCCGGCACCTTGAACACTGAAGCTTTCTTT.

CDR3: CASSLGTAAAFF. The CDR3 DNA is TGTGCCAGCAGCTTAGGGACAGCCGCGGCTTTCTTT. The chain links TRBV7-2 to TRBJ1-1, with D possibly being TRBD1 (6 bases). Trimming stripped 1 base from V and 11 bases from J, with 11 bases between. CDR3 length: 12 amino acids. Germline V CDR1 and CDR2: SGHTA, FQGNSA.

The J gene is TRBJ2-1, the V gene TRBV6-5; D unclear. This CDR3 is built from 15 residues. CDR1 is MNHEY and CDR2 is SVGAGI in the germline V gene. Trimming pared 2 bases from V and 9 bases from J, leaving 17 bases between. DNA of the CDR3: TGTGCCAGCAGTTACCAGATCGTACCCCCGCGTGAGCAGTTCTTC. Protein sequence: CASSYQIVPPREQFF.

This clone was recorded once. CDR3 DNA: TGTGCTAGTGGTTCCCTCAGCGGGGGGGGCTTGTTCTTC. Translation gives CASGSLSGGGLFF. The chain combines TRBV12-5 with TRBJ2-1; 10 nucleotides align to TRBD2. The CDR3 extends over 13 amino acids. V lost 4 bases, J lost 15 bases, and 9 bases stayed unmatched. The germline gives CDR1 LGHNT, CDR2 FRNRAP.

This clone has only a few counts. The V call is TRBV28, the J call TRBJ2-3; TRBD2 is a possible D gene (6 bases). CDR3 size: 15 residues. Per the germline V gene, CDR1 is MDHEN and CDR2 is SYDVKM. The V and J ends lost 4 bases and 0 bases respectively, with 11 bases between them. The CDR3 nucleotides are TGTGCCAGCAGTTCATACGGGACTAGCACAGATACGCAGTATTTT. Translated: CASSSYGTSTDTQYF.